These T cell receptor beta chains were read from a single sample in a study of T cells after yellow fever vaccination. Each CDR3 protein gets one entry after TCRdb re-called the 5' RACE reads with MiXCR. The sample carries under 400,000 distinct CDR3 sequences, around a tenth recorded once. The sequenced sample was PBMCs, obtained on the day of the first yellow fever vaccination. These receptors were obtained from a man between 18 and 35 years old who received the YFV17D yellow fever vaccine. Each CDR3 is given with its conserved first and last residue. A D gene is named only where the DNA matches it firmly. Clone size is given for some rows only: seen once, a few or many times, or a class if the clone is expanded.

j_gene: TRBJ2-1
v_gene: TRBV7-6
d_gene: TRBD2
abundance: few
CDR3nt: TGTGCCAGCAGCTTTGTTAGCGGGGTGTACAATGAGCAGTTCTTC
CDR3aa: CASSFVSGVYNEQFF

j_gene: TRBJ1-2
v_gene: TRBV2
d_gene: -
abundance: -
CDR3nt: TGTGCCAGCAGCAGGGATCAAAACTATGGCTACACCTTC
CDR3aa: CASSRDQNYGYTF

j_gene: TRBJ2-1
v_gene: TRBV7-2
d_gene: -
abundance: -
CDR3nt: TGTGCCAGCAGCGCCCTCACGGGGGGCGGGGTAGGTGAGCAGTTCTTC
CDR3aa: CASSALTGGGVGEQFF

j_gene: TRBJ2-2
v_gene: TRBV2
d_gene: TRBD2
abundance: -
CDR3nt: TGTGCCAGCAGTCCGACTAGCGGGGGGGACACCGGGGAGCTGTTTTTT
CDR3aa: CASSPTSGGDTGELFF

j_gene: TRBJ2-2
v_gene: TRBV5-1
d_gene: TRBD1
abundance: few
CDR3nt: TGCGCCAGTACTCCCCGACAGGGAACCGGGGAGCTGTTTTTT
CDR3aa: CASTPRQGTGELFF

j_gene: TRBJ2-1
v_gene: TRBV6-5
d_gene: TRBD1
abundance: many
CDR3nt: TGTGCCAGCAGTTCATCGGACAGGGGCCATGAGCAGTTCTTC
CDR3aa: CASSSSDRGHEQFF

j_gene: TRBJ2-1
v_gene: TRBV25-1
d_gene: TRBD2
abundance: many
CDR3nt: TGTGCCAGCAGTGAATTAGCGGGGGAGGTCAATGAGCAGTTCTTC
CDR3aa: CASSELAGEVNEQFF

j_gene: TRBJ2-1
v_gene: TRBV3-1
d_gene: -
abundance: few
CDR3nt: TGTGCCAGCAGCCAAGATCCCGTCAGGATACGTACTGAGCAGTTCTTC
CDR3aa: CASSQDPVRIRTEQFF

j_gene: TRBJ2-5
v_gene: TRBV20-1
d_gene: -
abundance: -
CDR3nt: TGCAGTGCTAGTAACATAGCGCTTCTGGGGAGGGAGACCCAGTACTTC
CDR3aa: CSASNIALLGRETQYF

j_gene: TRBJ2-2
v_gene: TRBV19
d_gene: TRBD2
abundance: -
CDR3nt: TGTGCCAGTAGTGAGGGACTAGCCCCCGGGGAGCTGTTTTTT
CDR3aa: CASSEGLAPGELFF

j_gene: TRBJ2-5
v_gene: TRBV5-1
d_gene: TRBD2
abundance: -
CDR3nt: TGCGCCAGCAGCTTGGTTGGGGGGGTCCGACAAGAGACCCAGTACTTC
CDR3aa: CASSLVGGVRQETQYF

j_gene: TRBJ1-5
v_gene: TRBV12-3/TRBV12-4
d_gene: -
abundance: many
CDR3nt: TGTGCCAGCAGTTTGGAAAGTCAGCCCCAGCATTTT
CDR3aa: CASSLESQPQHF

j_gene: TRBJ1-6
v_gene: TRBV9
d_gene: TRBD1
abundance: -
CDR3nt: TGTGCCAGCAGCGTAATGGGACAGGGAAATTCACCCCTCCACTTT
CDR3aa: CASSVMGQGNSPLHF

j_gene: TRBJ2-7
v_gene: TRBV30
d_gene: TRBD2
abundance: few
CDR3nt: TGTGCCTGGAGCGGGGGGATCGAGCAGTACTTC
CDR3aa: CAWSGGIEQYF

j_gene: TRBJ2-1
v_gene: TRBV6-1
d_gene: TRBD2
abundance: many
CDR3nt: TGTGCCAGCAGCCAGACTAGCGGGGGGTACAATGAGCAGTTCTTC
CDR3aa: CASSQTSGGYNEQFF

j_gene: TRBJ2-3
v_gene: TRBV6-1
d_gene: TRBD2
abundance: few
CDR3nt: TGTGCCGGAAGAGGACGCGGGGGGGGCACAGATACGCAGTATTTT
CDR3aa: CAGRGRGGGTDTQYF

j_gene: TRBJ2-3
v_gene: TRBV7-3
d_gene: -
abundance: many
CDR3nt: TGTGCCAGCAGCTCCGGGACGGGGCGAACAGATACGCAGTATTTT
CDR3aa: CASSSGTGRTDTQYF

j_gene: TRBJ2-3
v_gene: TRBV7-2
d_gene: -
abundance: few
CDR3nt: TGTGCCAGCAGCTTAGCTTCTTCCGGCACAGGGAGAGATACGCAGTATTTT
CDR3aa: CASSLASSGTGRDTQYF